This passage covers 10 T cell receptor beta chains from one sample sequenced in a study of brain T cells in children with intractable seizures. TCRdb's copy holds only in-frame clones and misses some; the assay was immunoSEQ multiplex PCR. The table lists around 70,000 clones, 90% to 95% of them singletons. Sequencing was performed on peripheral blood, taken at surgery. These receptors all stem from a boy younger than two with tuberous sclerosis and intractable seizures.

This chain joins TRBV18 and TRBJ1-6; 7 bases align to TRBD1. Per germline, CDR1 KGHSH and CDR2 LQKENI. CDR3 length: 14 amino acids. V dropped 2 bases and J dropped 10; count of bases not matched to a gene: 5. CDR3 sequence reads: CASSPVTGRSPLHF. CDR3 bases: TGTGCCAGCTCACCAGTGACAGGGCGCTCACCCCTCCACTTT.

The chain links TRBV28 to TRBJ2-2; no clear D. The CDR3 has 18 residues. Germline V CDR1 and CDR2: MDHEN, SYDVKM. Deletions cut 6 bases from V and 0 bases from J, with 20 bases between. This chain's CDR3 is CASSHNPSPLANTGELFF. The CDR3 nucleotides read TGTGCCAGCAGCCACAATCCTTCCCCATTGGCGAACACCGGGGAGCTGTTTTTT.

J is TRBJ2-3 and V is TRBV11-3; D is unresolved. CDR3 length equals 12 residues. From germline, CDR1 is SGHNT and CDR2 YENEEA. Trimming cost V 8 bases and J 2 bases, with 8 bases left between them. CDR3: CASGGATDTQYF. Here the CDR3 DNA reads TGTGCCAGCGGCGGCGCCACAGATACGCAGTATTTT.

This clone was observed a single time. The genes are TRBV13 and TRBJ1-2; no clear D gene. Germline V gives CDR1 PRHDT, CDR2 FYEKMQ (reference sequence). V shed 4 bases and J shed 4 bases, with 10 bases lying between them. The CDR3 is 13 amino acids. In nucleotides, the CDR3 is TGTGCCAGCAGCTCTACAGTTACCTATGGCTACACCTTC. Protein product: CASSSTVTYGYTF.

This chain joins TRBV7-2 and TRBJ2-7; D is possibly TRBD2 (5 bases). The length of the CDR3 is 12 residues. V was cut by 5 bases and J by 6 bases, with 11 bases left in between. Germline-derived CDR1 and CDR2 are SGHTA and FQGNSA. The CDR3 DNA sequence: TGTGCCAGCAGCATTACGGGGTCCGAGCAGTACTTC. Translation gives CASSITGSEQYF.

The rearrangement uses TRBV19 and TRBJ1-3; TRBD1 might be the D (6 bases). The V gene's germline CDR1 is LNHDA and CDR2 SQIVND (reference sequence). V lost 6 bases and J 4 bases, leaving 13 bases between the germline ends. This CDR3 has 14 residues. CDR3 DNA: TGTGCCAGTAGGGCCAGGGGCGAAGGAAACACCATATATTTT. Translation: CASRARGEGNTIYF.

The chain uses TRBV9 and TRBJ2-1; 10 bases map to TRBD1. Losses at the gene ends were 3 bases for V and 7 bases for J; bases not matched to a gene: 10. Looked up from germline, CDR1 is SGDLS and CDR2 is YYNGEE. The CDR3 runs 16 residues. The CDR3 protein is CASSDRDRGDWNEQFF. CDR3 in DNA: TGTGCCAGCAGCGACCGGGACAGGGGTGATTGGAATGAGCAGTTCTTC.

V usage is TRBV12-5 and J usage is TRBJ2-1; tentatively, D is TRBD2 (6 bases). Germline CDR1 and CDR2: LGHNT and FRNRAP. The CDR3 sequence is 15 residues long. V was trimmed by 1 base and J by 5 bases, leaving 12 bases between them. CDR3 in amino acids: CASGLGRGGDNEQFF. CDR3 coding DNA: TGTGCTAGTGGTTTGGGAAGGGGAGGAGACAATGAGCAGTTCTTC.

The V call is TRBV6-6, the J call TRBJ2-1; 7 bases are a match to TRBD2. Unmatched junction bases numbered 9, after V lost 3 bases and J lost 4 bases. The CDR3 has 16 amino acids. CDR1 MNHNY and CDR2 SVGAGI come from the germline V gene (reference sequence). The CDR3 bases are TGTGCCAGCAGTTATCCCCCCCCTAGCGGTTACAATGAGCAGTTCTTC. Amino acids: CASSYPPPSGYNEQFF.

V gene TRBV6-5 combines with J gene TRBJ2-7, with 9 bases identical to TRBD2. There are 14 residues in the CDR3. CDR1 MNHEY and CDR2 SVGAGI come from the germline V gene. V gave up 4 bases and J gave up 7 bases; unmatched junction bases: 8. As DNA, the CDR3 is TGTGCCAGCAGTTGGACTAGCGAGCTACGTGAGCAGTACTTC. Protein sequence: CASSWTSELREQYF.